Shown below are 22 T cell receptor beta chains from a single sample sequenced in a study of identical twins. Using its own MiXCR run on the 5' RACE reads, TCRdb lists one record per CDR3 protein. Here the sample spans under 300,000 distinct CDR3 sequences, approximately 8.6% being singletons. The sample was also reused in another study, on yellow fever vaccine responses in identical twins.

The sequenced sample consisted of CD8+ T cells sorted from blood. These receptors were taken from a woman between 18 and 29 years old in good health.

This clonotype was counted a few times. The rearrangement uses TRBV6-4 and TRBJ2-3, with D hard to call. V lost 4 bases and J 1 base, leaving 9 bases between the germline ends. CDR1 and CDR2 from the germline V gene are MRHNA and SNTAGT. CDR3 size: 14 residues. CDR3 DNA: TGTGCCAGCAGTGGGTCCTGGGGCACAGATACGCAGTATTTT. It specifies CASSGSWGTDTQYF.

V usage is TRBV27 and J usage is TRBJ2-7; 10 positions match TRBD1. The CDR3 length is 13 residues. V lost 8 bases to trimming and J lost 2 bases; unmatched junction nucleotides: 3. The germline gives CDR1 MNHEY, CDR2 SMNVEV (reference sequence). CDR3 nucleotides: TGTGCCAGCGCAGGGACAGGGGCCTACGAGCAGTACTTC. This sequence encodes CASAGTGAYEQYF.

This clonotype was counted a few times. The V call is TRBV7-3, the J call TRBJ2-1; TRBD1 agrees at 10 bases. The CDR3 has 13 residues. CDR1 SGHTA and CDR2 FQGTGA come from the germline V gene. V shed 4 bases, J shed 10 bases, and the junction held 4 bases outside the gene matches. The CDR3 bases are TGTGCCAGCAGCTGGGGGACAGGGGAGGAGCAGTTCTTC. Encoded protein: CASSWGTGEEQFF.

This clonotype was picked up a small number of times. CDR3 residues: CASSLSPGVQPQHF. Written as DNA, the CDR3 is TGTGCCAGCAGTTTATCTCCAGGGGTACAGCCCCAGCATTTT. The chain recombines TRBV27 with TRBJ1-5; weak D call: TRBD1 (6 bases). Trimming removed 0 bases at V and 7 bases at J, with 10 bases between. Germline V gene lookup returns CDR1 MNHEY and CDR2 SMNVEV (reference sequence). This CDR3 contains 14 residues.

This CDR3 reads CASSTGLTEQYF. CDR3 coding DNA: TGTGCCAGCAGTACGGGTCTCACCGAGCAGTACTTC. The rearrangement uses TRBV12-3 or TRBV12-4 and TRBJ2-7; D is uncertain. Deletions cut 5 bases from V and 6 bases from J, with 11 bases between. The CDR3 consists of 12 residues.

This clonotype was seen a handful of times. The chain combines TRBV7-2 with TRBJ2-7; 12 nucleotides align to TRBD2. CDR1 is SGHTA and CDR2 is FQGNSA in the germline V gene. The CDR3 totals 15 residues. Losses at the gene ends were 7 bases for V and 5 bases for J; bases not matched to a gene: 9. The CDR3 is CASTPRLAGDDEQYF. CDR3 sequence (DNA): TGTGCCAGCACTCCGAGACTAGCGGGAGACGACGAGCAGTACTTC.

This sequence joins TRBV20-1 and TRBJ2-7, with 9 bases aligning to TRBD2. The CDR3 length is 15 residues. V lost 5 bases, J lost 0 bases, and 8 bases stayed unmatched. The germline gives CDR1 DFQATT, CDR2 SNEGSKA (reference sequence). The CDR3 region is CSARGREGFSYEQYF. The DNA of the CDR3 is TGCAGTGCTCGCGGGAGGGAGGGATTCTCCTACGAGCAGTACTTC.

In its sample, this clonotype was seen a few times. This chain joins TRBV29-1 and TRBJ2-1; 8 nucleotides match TRBD2. Germline CDR1 SQVTM, CDR2 ANQGSEA. The ends lost 8 bases at V and 6 bases at J; junction bases unmatched: 12. This CDR3 has 14 amino acids. CDR3 sequence (DNA): TGCAGCTCCAGCGCGGGGGGTATAGGCAATGAGCAGTTCTTC. Translated, it gives CSSSAGGIGNEQFF.

This clonotype was seen repeatedly, ten times or more. V usage is TRBV9 and J usage is TRBJ1-2; tentative D call: TRBD1 (5 bases). Trimming removed 0 bases from V and 6 bases from J, with 15 bases in between. Germline V gene data show CDR1 as SGDLS and CDR2 as YYNGEE. The CDR3 totals 15 residues. The CDR3 DNA reads as TGTGCCAGCAGCGTAGACCTCAAGGGGAGTGATGGCTACACCTTC. This codes for CASSVDLKGSDGYTF.

The V call is TRBV7-2, the J call TRBJ2-5; D call uncertain. The CDR3 is 14 residues long. Trimming took off 4 bases at V and 13 bases at J, with 22 bases between the two ends. Per germline, CDR1 SGHTA and CDR2 FQGNSA. The CDR3, as DNA: TGTGCCAGCAGCTCGGACGGTGGTCCCCAGTTTCGGTACTTC. Translating gives CASSSDGGPQFRYF. Together with reference TRBV7-2 and TRBJ2-5, the CDR3 gives the full variable domain: GAGVSQSPSNKVTEKGKDVELRCDPISGHTALYWYRQSLGQGLEFLIYFQGNSAPDKSGLPSDRFSAERTGGSVSTLTIQRTQQEDSAVYLCASSSDGGPQFRYFGPGTRLLVL.

The gene calls are TRBV10-3 and TRBJ2-7; 8 nucleotides align to TRBD1. Germline CDR1 ENHRY, CDR2 SYGVKD. After removal of 8 bases from V and 7 bases from J, the junction contained 10 bases not matched to a gene. There are 13 residues in the CDR3. CDR3 in DNA: TGTGCCATCCGGACAGGGACGGAGGGGGAGCAGTACTTC. As protein: CAIRTGTEGEQYF.

The V call is TRBV7-6, the J call TRBJ2-7, with D perhaps TRBD1 (8 bases). V was trimmed by 8 bases and J by 3 bases, leaving 20 bases between them. Germline V gene lookup returns CDR1 SGHVS and CDR2 FNYEAQ. The CDR3 extends over 15 amino acids. The CDR3 loop is CASGGDRDRFYEQYF. DNA of the CDR3: TGTGCCAGCGGGGGGGACCGGGACAGGTTCTACGAGCAGTACTTC. Supplemented by reference TRBV7-6 and TRBJ2-7, the full variable domain reads GAGVSQSPRYKVTKRGQDVALRCDPISGHVSLYWYRQALGQGPEFLTYFNYEAQQDKSGLPNDRFSAERPEGSISTLTIQRTEQRDSAMYRCASGGDRDRFYEQYFGPGTRLTVT.

The rearrangement links TRBV3-1 to TRBJ2-2; 7 bases are shared with TRBD1. J was trimmed by 6 bases and V by 4 bases; bases with no gene match: 14. Germline CDR1 LGHDT, CDR2 YNNKEL (reference sequence). The CDR3 extends over 17 amino acids. This CDR3 reads CASSPRDSLVHSGELFF. CDR3 sequence (DNA): TGTGCCAGCAGCCCCCGGGACAGTTTAGTCCACTCCGGGGAGCTGTTTTTT.

This clonotype showed up just a few times. V usage is TRBV2 and J usage is TRBJ1-3; 7 bases fit TRBD1. This CDR3 region has 14 residues. The V and J ends lost 11 bases and 2 bases, in that order; junction bases with no gene match: 9. The V gene's germline CDR1 is SNHLY and CDR2 FYNNEI. CDR3 sequence: CAHRGAGAGNTIYF. The DNA for the CDR3 is TGTGCCCACAGGGGTGCAGGGGCTGGAAACACCATATATTTT. Filled out from reference TRBV2 and TRBJ1-3, the complete variable domain reads EPEVTQTPSHQVTQMGQEVILRCVPISNHLYFYWYRQILGQKVEFLVSFYNNEISEKSEIFDDQFSVERPDGSNFTLKIRSTKLEDSAMYFCAHRGAGAGNTIYFGEGSWLTVV.

This clonotype was detected a few times. This chain joins TRBV27 and TRBJ2-7; tentatively, D is TRBD1 (5 bases). This CDR3 contains 13 residues. Trimming removed 3 bases at V and 2 bases at J, with 8 bases between. CDR1 and CDR2 (germline): MNHEY, SMNVEV (reference sequence). The CDR3 coding sequence is TGTGCCAGCAGTTTCGGCAGGGCCTACGAGCAGTACTTC. This translates into CASSFGRAYEQYF.

Comments on this clonotype: The junction shows a germline mismatch at one end, possibly a read error. The chain combines TRBV28 with TRBJ2-5, with 7 bases identical to TRBD1. This CDR3 has 16 residues. Germline lookup yields CDR1 MDHEN and CDR2 SYDVKM. The CDR3 protein is CVSSSFSLGQQETQYF. The CDR3 DNA reads as TGTGTCAGCAGTTCCTTCTCCTTGGGACAGCAAGAGACCCAGTACTTC.

The rearrangement uses TRBV5-4 and TRBJ1-6; 10 bases fit TRBD1. CDR3 length equals 15 residues. Germline V gives CDR1 SGHNT, CDR2 YYREEE (reference sequence). Trimming removed 4 bases from V and 10 bases from J; junction bases left unmatched: 8. The CDR3 coding sequence is TGTGCCAGCAGCACCCGGACAGGGGGGGGATCACCCCTCCACTTT. Translation: CASSTRTGGGSPLHF.

The chain has TRBV15 and TRBJ1-2; weak D call: TRBD1 (6 bases). The length of the CDR3 is 15 residues. Per the germline V gene, CDR1 is LNHNV and CDR2 is YYDKDF (reference sequence). V lost 0 bases to trimming and J lost 4 bases, with 12 bases between them. The CDR3 here is CATSRESGAGYGYTF. In DNA form, the CDR3 reads TGTGCCACCAGCAGAGAATCGGGGGCCGGCTATGGCTACACCTTC. Drawing the rest from reference TRBV15 and TRBJ1-2, the complete variable domain is DAMVIQNPRYQVTQFGKPVTLSCSQTLNHNVMYWYQQKSSQAPKLLFHYYDKDFNNEADTPDNFQSRRPNTSFCFLDIRSPGLGDTAMYLCATSRESGAGYGYTFGSGTRLTVV.

The chain couples TRBV20-1 to TRBJ2-7; D perhaps matches TRBD1 (6 bases). The CDR3 extends over 13 amino acids. V was trimmed by 4 bases and J by 4 bases, leaving 14 bases between them. CDR1 is DFQATT and CDR2 is SNEGSKA in the germline V gene (reference sequence). CDR3 DNA sequence: TGCAGTGCTACAAGGACAGAGGATTACGAGCAGTACTTC. Protein sequence: CSATRTEDYEQYF.

This clonotype was seen a few times. The rearrangement joins TRBV4-3 to TRBJ2-7, with D unclear. Germline V CDR1 and CDR2: LGHNA, YSLEER. The V end lost 0 bases, the J end lost 0 bases, and 6 bases lay between the germline ends. The CDR3 runs to 14 residues. The CDR3 is CASSQDYGSYEQYF. In DNA, the CDR3 is TGCGCCAGCAGCCAAGATTACGGCTCCTACGAGCAGTACTTC.

The rearrangement joins TRBV7-9 to TRBJ2-1; D not resolved. This CDR3 is 15 amino acids long. V was shortened by 5 bases and J by 0 bases, with 11 bases between the two germline ends. The V gene's germline CDR1 is SEHNR and CDR2 FQNEAQ (reference sequence). The DNA for the CDR3 is TGTGCCAGCAGCCTTCTCGAGCCCTCCTACAATGAGCAGTTCTTC. This translates into CASSLLEPSYNEQFF.

This clonotype was seen a handful of times. The CDR3 loop reads CASSDRGQPGELFF. The DNA of the CDR3 is TGTGCCAGCTCGGACAGGGGTCAGCCCGGGGAGCTGTTTTTT. This rearrangement joins TRBV3-1 to TRBJ2-2; 9 bases fit TRBD1. V was clipped by 8 bases and J by 6 bases; unmatched bases: 7. Per germline, CDR1 LGHDT and CDR2 YNNKEL (reference sequence). The CDR3 runs 14 residues.